This is a list of T cell receptor beta chains from one sample in a study of T cell responses to AZD1222 COVID-19 vaccine. The method was immunoSEQ multiplex PCR; TCRdb's version includes in-frame clones alone and lacks a portion of them. The sample has 60,000 to 90,000 clones; more than 75% are singletons. Sample: peripheral blood, taken 28 days after the second AZD1222 dose. These receptors all stem from an adult who received the AZD1222 COVID-19 vaccine. The CDR3 runs from the conserved cysteine through the conserved F or W.

J gene | V gene | CDR3 protein
TRBJ2-7 | TRBV30 | CAWTEGSGQNEQYF
TRBJ1-1 | TRBV4-1 | CASSHTTGELTEAFF
TRBJ1-2 | TRBV19 | CASNSGTGGYYGYTF
TRBJ1-1 | TRBV7-6 | CASSFLDRGNTEAFF
TRBJ1-3 | TRBV7-2 | CASSLGVIAGNTIYF
TRBJ1-2 | TRBV27 | CASSLNADYGYTF
TRBJ2-1 | TRBV7-8 | CASSLSVVRQDNEQFF
TRBJ2-7 | TRBV11-2 | CASSFGGGQGRVRAYEQYF
TRBJ2-7 | TRBV6-2/TRBV6-3 | CASSPGTYEQYF
TRBJ1-1 | TRBV7-2 | CASSLNPGRGTEAFF
TRBJ1-5 | TRBV7-3 | CASSLTGDLGNQPQHF
TRBJ2-5 | TRBV7-3 | CASSNQGQETQYF
TRBJ1-5 | TRBV7-2 | CASSLTPQGNQPQHF